A selection of T cell receptor beta chains follows, all from one sample in a study of blood T cell repertoires in COVID-19. The protocol was immunoSEQ multiplex PCR, while the TCRdb copy is restricted to in-frame clones and leaves out a portion. This sample yields around 300,000 clones, of which approximately 83% are seen a single time; around 2.1% belongs to the top ten. Material for sequencing was peripheral blood. The receptors here all came from a woman between 25 and 40 years old who had recovered from COVID-19. Both conserved end residues are part of each CDR3. D genes are given only for firm matches. For some rows the clone size is stated as once, few or many, or as a class when expanded; others skip it.

D	length	V	size	J	DNA	CDR3
NA	12	TRBV7-2	NA	TRBJ2-5	TGTGCCAGCAGCTCCTACCAAGAGACCCAGTACTTC	CASSSYQETQYF
TRBD1	17	TRBV10-3	once	TRBJ2-7	TGTGCCATCAGTGAGTCGTTCTACAGGGGCGCGGTGGGCGAGCAGTACTTC	CAISESFYRGAVGEQYF
TRBD1	13	TRBV7-9	NA	TRBJ1-6	TGTGCCACCCGGGACAGTCTCAATTCACCCCTCCACTTT	CATRDSLNSPLHF
TRBD2	16	TRBV7-3	NA	TRBJ2-1	TGTGCCAGCAGCCCAAAGGGCGGGAGCTCCTACAATGAGCAGTTCTTC	CASSPKGGSSYNEQFF
NA	11	TRBV27	NA	TRBJ2-2	TGTGCCAGCATATACACCGGGGAGCTGTTTTTT	CASIYTGELFF
NA	13	TRBV7-9	NA	TRBJ1-6	TGTGCCAGCAGCTTAGGAAGTACAGGGTCCCTCCACTTT	CASSLGSTGSLHF
NA	13	TRBV18	NA	TRBJ2-7	TGTGCCAGCTCACCCCCTACAGCCCCCGAGCAGTACTTC	CASSPPTAPEQYF
NA	13	TRBV7-8	NA	TRBJ2-3	TGTGCCAGCAGCTCGCAAAACAGGGATGGGCAGTATTTT	CASSSQNRDGQYF
NA	12	TRBV5-1	NA	TRBJ1-1	TGCGCCAGCAAGGAGTTTAGCTCTGAAGCTTTCTTT	CASKEFSSEAFF
NA	14	TRBV6-5	NA	TRBJ1-1	TGTGCCAGCCAAGGCTTAATAGCGTACACTGAAGCTTTCTTT	CASQGLIAYTEAFF
TRBD2	16	TRBV2	NA	TRBJ2-4	TGTGCCAGCAGTGAAATTAGGGCGGGGGTCAAAAACATTCAGTACTTC	CASSEIRAGVKNIQYF
NA	13	TRBV6-5	NA	TRBJ1-1	TGTGCCAGCACTTTAACAGAGAACACTGAAGCTTTCTTT	CASTLTENTEAFF
NA	13	TRBV3-1/TRBV3-2	once	TRBJ2-7	TGTGCCAGCAGCCAAGATCTTGTGGGGGAGGAGTACTTC	CASSQDLVGEEYF
NA	12	TRBV19	NA	TRBJ2-5	TGTGCCAGTAGTACGTCCCTCGAGACCCAGTACTTC	CASSTSLETQYF
TRBD2	15	TRBV2	once	TRBJ2-2	TGTGCCAGCAGTGCAGAGGGAGGGCCGATCGGGGAGCTGTTTTTT	CASSAEGGPIGELFF
TRBD2	17	TRBV24-1	NA	TRBJ2-2	TGTGCCACCAGTGATTCTAGCGGGAGTTGGTACACCGGGGAGCTGTTTTTT	CATSDSSGSWYTGELFF
NA	16	TRBV11-2	NA	TRBJ2-1	TGTGCCAGCAGCTCTAAACGGAAGGAGGGCTACAATGAGCAGTTCTTC	CASSSKRKEGYNEQFF
TRBD1	18	TRBV3-1/TRBV3-2	NA	TRBJ2-4	TGTGCCAGCAGCCAAGGGGACAGGGGCGGAAGGGCCAAAAACATTCAGTACTTC	CASSQGDRGGRAKNIQYF
TRBD1	16	TRBV6-6	NA	TRBJ1-5	TGTGCCAGCAGTCCCGGGGGGACAGGGACAAATCAGCCCCAGCATTTT	CASSPGGTGTNQPQHF
TRBD2	15	TRBV27	few	TRBJ2-7	TGTGCCAGCAGTTCCTCTAGCGGGAGCATCTACGAGCAGTACTTC	CASSSSSGSIYEQYF
NA	14	TRBV6-5	NA	TRBJ2-3	TGTGCCAGCAGTTACCGACTAGTCCCAGATACGCAGTATTTT	CASSYRLVPDTQYF
NA	15	TRBV4-2	NA	TRBJ1-6	TGTGCCAGCAGCCAAGATAGGATCGGGGTTTCACCCCTCCACTTT	CASSQDRIGVSPLHF
NA	14	TRBV30	NA	TRBJ1-1	TGTGCCTGGCTGATACAAGGCGGGAACACTGAAGCTTTCTTT	CAWLIQGGNTEAFF
NA	18	TRBV10-3	NA	TRBJ2-5	TGTGCCATCAGTGAGCGAGATAACAGGGCCGGAGTGGGAGAGACCCAGTACTTC	CAISERDNRAGVGETQYF
TRBD1	16	TRBV9	once	TRBJ2-1	TGTGCCAGCAGCGTAGCGGGACAGGGCCCTTACAATGAGCAGTTCTTC	CASSVAGQGPYNEQFF
TRBD1	15	TRBV5-1	NA	TRBJ1-4	TGCGCCAGCAGCTTGGGACAGGGGTCTAATGAAAAACTGTTTTTT	CASSLGQGSNEKLFF
NA	13	TRBV19	NA	TRBJ1-5	TGTGCCACCCGACAGTATAGCAATCAGCCCCAGCATTTT	CATRQYSNQPQHF
NA	13	TRBV12-3/TRBV12-4	NA	TRBJ2-1	TGTGCCAGCAGTAGTCCTAGCAATACTGAGCAGTTCTTC	CASSSPSNTEQFF
TRBD1	15	TRBV7-2	NA	TRBJ2-7	TGTGCCAGCAGCTTCCAGGCGGGGACAGGGTACGAGCAGTACTTC	CASSFQAGTGYEQYF
NA	13	TRBV6-6	NA	TRBJ2-3	TGTGCCAGCGGCGGGACTGGCACAGATACGCAGTATTTT	CASGGTGTDTQYF
NA	14	TRBV6-5	NA	TRBJ2-1	TGTGCCAGCAGTTACGATACAGTCTACAATGAGCAGTTCTTC	CASSYDTVYNEQFF
TRBD2	14	TRBV3-1/TRBV3-2	NA	TRBJ2-5	TGTGCCAGCAGCCTTGGGACTAAGCGAGAGACCCAGTACTTC	CASSLGTKRETQYF
TRBD1	12	TRBV10-2	NA	TRBJ2-7	TGCGCCAGCAGGGACAGGGTAAACGAGCAGTACTTC	CASRDRVNEQYF
NA	13	TRBV10-3	NA	TRBJ2-7	TGTGCCATCCGATCTCAGGCCATCTACGAGCAGTACTTC	CAIRSQAIYEQYF
NA	15	TRBV7-8	NA	TRBJ2-1	TGTGCCAGCAGGCAACAGCTATCTTTGGCCAATGAGCAGTTCTTC	CASRQQLSLANEQFF
NA	13	TRBV10-1	NA	TRBJ2-1	TGCGCCAGCAGTACAGACGGATACAATGAGCAGTTCTTC	CASSTDGYNEQFF
TRBD2	14	TRBV7-2	NA	TRBJ2-3	TGTGCCAGCAGCTTAAGCGGGGGCACAGATACGCAGTATTTT	CASSLSGGTDTQYF
NA	13	TRBV29-1	NA	TRBJ1-2	TGCAGCGTTGAATCGGGCAGGGCCTATGGCTACACCTTC	CSVESGRAYGYTF
TRBD1	14	TRBV5-1	NA	TRBJ1-2	TGCGCCAGCAGTCCGGGACAGGGGATTTATGGCTACACCTTC	CASSPGQGIYGYTF
NA	14	TRBV3-1/TRBV3-2	NA	TRBJ1-5	TGTGCCAGCAGCCACGGGGTCGGTAATCAGCCCCAGCATTTT	CASSHGVGNQPQHF
TRBD1	14	TRBV28	NA	TRBJ1-5	TGTGCCAGCAGTTTGACAGGGACCCATCAGCCCCAGCATTTT	CASSLTGTHQPQHF
NA	13	TRBV6-1	few	TRBJ1-1	TGTGCCAGCAGTGAATTAGGGGGCACTGAAGCTTTCTTT	CASSELGGTEAFF
TRBD2	13	TRBV11-2	NA	TRBJ2-7	TGTGCCAGCAGCTTAGGGACTAGGTACGAGCAGTACTTC	CASSLGTRYEQYF
NA	12	TRBV29-1	NA	TRBJ2-7	TGCAGCCCTTGGACAGACTCCTACGAGCAGTACTTC	CSPWTDSYEQYF
TRBD2	16	TRBV6-5	NA	TRBJ2-2	TGTGCCAGCAGTTTACTAGGCGGGGGGAACACCGGGGAGCTGTTTTTT	CASSLLGGGNTGELFF
NA	14	TRBV3-1/TRBV3-2	NA	TRBJ2-5	TGTGCCAGCAGCCAAGACACGGGAACTGAGACCCAGTACTTC	CASSQDTGTETQYF
NA	14	TRBV6-6	NA	TRBJ2-7	TGTGCCAGCAATTACGTGGCGGATTCCTACGAGCAGTACTTC	CASNYVADSYEQYF
TRBD1	14	TRBV30	NA	TRBJ1-4	TGTGCCTGGAGTGGGACAGGAGTGGATGAAAAACTGTTTTTT	CAWSGTGVDEKLFF
TRBD2	14	TRBV7-3	NA	TRBJ2-4	TGTGCCAGCAGCTCCCCGGGACTAGATGACATTCAGTACTTC	CASSSPGLDDIQYF